The 25 T cell receptor beta chains reported below all come from one sample, sequenced in a study of T cell responses to AZD1222 COVID-19 vaccine (dated by TCRdb to about 2021). This sample's time point label indicates: baseline before first vaccination. Library construction relied on the immunoSEQ multiplex PCR assay. TCRdb carries this immuneACCESS record with in-frame sequences only. Its versions omit some clonotypes, under half of them owing to an unresolved V gene in the studies checked, with the rest unexplained. This sample lists about 85,000 clones; 75% to 90% were detected once. The ten largest clonotypes hold less than 20% of the sample. The input for sequencing was peripheral blood, taken on day 0 of AZD1222 vaccination. The origin of the receptors is an adult in good health.

The CDR3: CASSGLGNEKLFF. CDR3 sequence (DNA): TGTGCCAGCAGTGGACTCGGTAATGAAAAACTGTTTTTT. The chain employs TRBV2 and TRBJ1-4; D unclear. Trimming left V 4 bases short and J 4 bases short, with 7 bases between. This CDR3 spans 13 amino acids. The germline CDR1 and CDR2 sequences are SNHLY and FYNNEI.

V and J are TRBV6-6 and TRBJ2-2, with 8 bases aligning to TRBD2. The CDR3 covers 14 residues. The V segment lost 2 bases and the J segment 9 bases; nucleotides outside the gene matches: 5. CDR1 is MNHNY, CDR2 SVGAGI, per germline (reference sequence). The CDR3 nucleotides read TGTGCCAGCAGTTACCCGGGAGGGGACCGGGAGCTGTTTTTT. This codes for CASSYPGGDRELFF.

V gene TRBV7-9 combines with J gene TRBJ1-1; 8 bases line up with TRBD1. V lost 5 bases, J lost 10 bases, and 6 bases stayed unmatched. CDR1 SEHNR and CDR2 FQNEAQ come from the germline V gene (reference sequence). CDR3 size: 12 residues. The CDR3 DNA reads as TGTGCCAGCAGCCCGGACAGGGCAGGAGCTTTCTTT. Encoded protein: CASSPDRAGAFF.

The J gene is TRBJ1-5, the V gene TRBV2, with D hard to call. The germline V gene has CDR1 SNHLY and CDR2 FYNNEI. The V and J ends lost 7 bases and 0 bases respectively, with 4 bases between them. CDR3 length equals 12 residues. CDR3 in amino acids: CASKDSNQPQHF. CDR3 DNA sequence: TGTGCCAGCAAAGATAGCAATCAGCCCCAGCATTTT.

V is TRBV2 and J is TRBJ2-1, with a weak D call TRBD2 (6 bases). V lost 5 bases, J lost 6 bases, and 14 bases lay in between. Per the germline V gene, CDR1 is SNHLY and CDR2 is FYNNEI. The CDR3 totals 14 residues. DNA for the CDR3: TGTGCCAGCAGTCCGGGCCCCGGGAGCAATGAGCAGTTCTTC. Translating gives CASSPGPGSNEQFF.

The CDR3: CASSLAPRMNTEAFF. The CDR3 region has the DNA TGTGCCAGCAGCTTGGCCCCCAGAATGAACACTGAAGCTTTCTTT. This chain links TRBV5-6 with TRBJ1-1; D not resolved. The CDR3 runs to 15 residues. Germline V CDR1 and CDR2: SGHDT, YYEEEE. Between the trimmed V and J ends, which lost 0 bases and 0 bases, there was a span of 9 bases.

This sequence joins TRBV27 and TRBJ2-1, with D possibly matching TRBD1 (7 bases). Trimming stripped 4 bases from V and 7 bases from J, with 14 bases between. Per germline, CDR1 MNHEY and CDR2 SMNVEV (reference sequence). This CDR3 comprises 14 residues. CDR3 nucleotides: TGTGCCAGCAGTTCAGGGGGGAGTCTGAATGAGCAGTTCTTC. Its protein is CASSSGGSLNEQFF.

The CDR3 is CASSRITASGSRETQYF. The CDR3 DNA follows: TGTGCCAGCAGCCGAATAACGGCTAGCGGGAGTAGGGAGACCCAGTACTTC. The V gene is TRBV7-3, the J gene TRBJ2-5; 10 positions match TRBD2. The CDR3 contains 17 residues. Trimming at V came to 5 bases and at J to 5 bases, leaving 14 bases not matched to a gene. CDR1 and CDR2 from the germline V gene are SGHTA and FQGTGA.

The chain uses TRBV5-1 and TRBJ2-3; the D gene is possibly TRBD2 (6 bases). Trimming shortened V by 4 bases and J by 6 bases, and 15 bases separated the two germline ends. The germline V gene has CDR1 SGHRS and CDR2 YFSETQ. This CDR3 contains 14 residues. CDR3 sequence reads: CASSTRDFGDTQYF. Here the CDR3 DNA reads TGCGCCAGCAGCACCCGGGACTTCGGGGATACGCAGTATTTT.

V usage is TRBV5-5 and J usage is TRBJ2-5; D remains ambiguous. Deletions cut 0 bases from V and 3 bases from J, with 6 bases between. This CDR3 is built from 13 residues. Germline CDR1 reads SGHKS; CDR2 reads YYEKEE (reference sequence). CDR3 amino acids: CASSLDPEETQYF. In nucleotides, the CDR3 is TGTGCCAGCAGCTTGGATCCAGAAGAGACCCAGTACTTC. Drawing the rest from reference TRBV5-5 and TRBJ2-5, the complete variable domain is DAGVTQSPTHLIKTRGQQVTLRCSPISGHKSVSWYQQVLGQGPQFIFQYYEKEERGRGNFPDRFSARQFPNYSSELNVNALLLGDSALYLCASSLDPEETQYFGPGTRLLVL.

This clone was picked up one time. The V gene is TRBV18, the J gene TRBJ1-5; no reliable D call. CDR1 KGHSH and CDR2 LQKENI come from the germline V gene. The CDR3 covers 13 residues. The V gene lost 6 bases and the J gene lost 5 bases, with 11 bases spanning the gap. CDR3 region: CASSEGMDQPQHF. CDR3 sequence (DNA): TGTGCCAGCTCCGAGGGAATGGATCAGCCCCAGCATTTT.

This clone was found once. This chain connects TRBV27 to TRBJ1-2, with 7 bases that match TRBD1. The CDR3 has 13 residues. Looked up from germline, CDR1 is MNHEY and CDR2 is SMNVEV (reference sequence). V lost 2 bases to trimming and J lost 5 bases; unmatched junction nucleotides: 2. CDR3 sequence (DNA): TGTGCCAGCAGTTTACAGGGGGTATATGGCTACACCTTC. Translating it yields CASSLQGVYGYTF.

The chain is built from TRBV5-1 and TRBJ1-2, with D tentatively TRBD1 (6 bases). The CDR3 extends over 14 amino acids. V was cut by 2 bases and J by 7 bases, with 15 bases left in between. From germline, CDR1 is SGHRS and CDR2 YFSETQ. The DNA for the CDR3 is TGCGCCAGCAGCTTTCAGGGGAAGGTGCGTGGCTACACCTTC. Its translation is CASSFQGKVRGYTF.

This clone was seen a few times. This chain links TRBV18 with TRBJ2-1; D not certain. Trimming took 5 bases from V and 8 from J, leaving 19 bases between them. CDR3 length: 15 amino acids. The V gene's germline CDR1 is KGHSH and CDR2 LQKENI. CDR3 DNA sequence: TGTGCCAGCTCAGCTCGGGCCCGGGCTGACGATGAGCAGTTCTTC. Its translation is CASSARARADDEQFF.

V gene TRBV19 combines with J gene TRBJ1-5; the D is unclear. The germline gives CDR1 LNHDA, CDR2 SQIVND (reference sequence). With 6 bases removed from V and 1 base from J, the gap between germline ends came to 10 bases. The CDR3 is 14 amino acids. The CDR3 region has the DNA TGTGCCAGTAGACTCGTGGCCAGCAATCAGCCCCAGCATTTT. Its protein is CASRLVASNQPQHF.

The table lists this clone with a count of one. J is TRBJ2-5 and V is TRBV4-2, with a tentative D call TRBD1 (6 bases). CDR3 length equals 17 residues. The V and J ends lost 3 bases and 0 bases respectively, with 17 bases between them. Germline V CDR1 and CDR2: LGHNA, YNFKEQ. The CDR3 here is CASSQAYRVWNQETQYF. CDR3 nucleotide sequence: TGTGCCAGCAGCCAGGCTTACAGGGTGTGGAACCAAGAGACCCAGTACTTC.

This clone was picked up a small number of times. This chain joins TRBV2 and TRBJ1-4; 10 nucleotides match TRBD1. This CDR3 is built from 14 residues. V lost 6 bases and J lost 8; bases outside the gene matches: 6. Germline V gene lookup returns CDR1 SNHLY and CDR2 FYNNEI. This chain's CDR3 is CASRDRGIGEKLFF. In DNA, the CDR3 is TGTGCCAGCAGGGACAGGGGGATAGGCGAAAAACTGTTTTTT.

The J gene is TRBJ2-5, the V gene TRBV28, with D perhaps TRBD2 (6 bases). The length of the CDR3 is 14 residues. From germline, CDR1 is MDHEN and CDR2 SYDVKM. Trimming removed 8 bases from V and 2 bases from J, with 15 bases in between. CDR3 amino acids: CASGLLLYQETQYF. As DNA, the CDR3 is TGTGCCAGCGGACTACTCTTATATCAAGAGACCCAGTACTTC.

The chain has TRBV5-1 and TRBJ2-7; D is unclear. The germline V and J ends were trimmed by 5 bases and 5 bases, with 20 bases remaining between them. Per the germline V gene, CDR1 is SGHRS and CDR2 is YFSETQ. The CDR3 consists of 15 residues. The CDR3 here is CASSIGPLGLDEQYF. CDR3 in DNA: TGCGCCAGCAGTATCGGACCACTCGGCTTGGACGAGCAGTACTTC.

The chain joins TRBV7-9 to TRBJ1-1; D gene ambiguous. V was clipped by 5 bases and J by 3 bases, with 10 bases between them. This CDR3 comprises 13 residues. The germline gives CDR1 SEHNR, CDR2 FQNEAQ (reference sequence). This CDR3 is CASSPIRDTEAFF. As DNA, the CDR3 is TGTGCCAGCAGCCCAATTAGGGACACTGAAGCTTTCTTT.

The gene calls are TRBV15 and TRBJ1-1; D may be TRBD1 (6 bases). Germline V lookup: CDR1 LNHNV, CDR2 YYDKDF (reference sequence). With 3 bases removed from V and 8 bases from J, the gap between germline ends came to 16 bases. This CDR3 contains 14 residues. CDR3 sequence: CATSRGNRATEAFF. The CDR3 region has the DNA TGTGCCACCAGCAGGGGAAACAGGGCGACAGAAGCTTTCTTT.

J is TRBJ1-1 and V is TRBV11-2; perhaps TRBD1 as D (5 bases). Germline CDR1 and CDR2: SGHAT and FQNNGV. The CDR3 contains 14 residues. The V end lost 4 bases, the J end lost 10 bases, and 19 bases lay between the germline ends. The CDR3 is CASSYSGGTWRAFF. CDR3 coding DNA: TGTGCCAGCAGCTACAGCGGGGGAACATGGAGAGCTTTCTTT.

The chain couples TRBV6-4 to TRBJ2-7; TRBD1 agrees at 7 bases. V was clipped by 4 bases and J by 3 bases; unmatched bases: 12. Germline V gene lookup returns CDR1 MRHNA and CDR2 SNTAGT. The CDR3 is made up of 16 amino acids. CDR3 in amino acids: CASSAPQGKDCYEQYF. The CDR3 region has the DNA TGTGCCAGCAGTGCCCCACAGGGGAAGGATTGCTACGAGCAGTACTTC.

The genes are TRBV5-4 and TRBJ2-5; TRBD2 aligns across 7 bases. The CDR3 is 15 residues long. V shed 4 bases, J shed 2 bases, and the junction held 8 bases outside the gene matches. Germline V lookup: CDR1 SGHNT, CDR2 YYREEE (reference sequence). The CDR3 is CASSEGTGGQETQYF. In DNA form, the CDR3 reads TGTGCCAGCAGCGAGGGGACGGGGGGTCAAGAGACCCAGTACTTC.

The chain uses TRBV5-1 and TRBJ1-4; 8 nucleotides agree with TRBD1. This CDR3 is 17 amino acids long. Germline V lookup: CDR1 SGHRS, CDR2 YFSETQ. J gave up 1 base and V 1 base, and 6 bases lay outside the gene matches. CDR3 protein: CASSLLQGAQTNEKLFF. CDR3 bases: TGCGCCAGCAGCTTGCTTCAGGGGGCGCAAACTAATGAAAAACTGTTTTTT.